This T cell receptor beta chain is drawn from a study of cytomegalovirus exposure and HLA in healthy donors. Researchers ran the PCR with 60 Vbeta and 13 Jbeta primers. Assay: immunoSEQ multiplex PCR; the TCRdb copy retains only in-frame clones and omits some. Its clone listing holds around 200,000 clones. The length of the CDR3 is 14 residues. CDR1 is SQVTM, CDR2 ANQGSEA, per germline. V gave up 3 bases and J gave up 1 base; unmatched junction bases: 0. The sequenced sample consisted of PBMCs. The sequence derives from a woman in her late teens or twenties in good health and CMV-seropositive. The chain employs TRBV29-1 and TRBJ2-5; 12 bases agree with TRBD2. Here the CDR3 reads CSVETSGGQETQYF. Here the CDR3 DNA reads TGCAGCGTTGAGACTAGCGGGGGCCAAGAGACCCAGTACTTC.